This entry lists 28 T cell receptor beta chains sequenced from one sample in a study of T cell changes during pregnancy in multiple sclerosis. Clones were sequenced by immunoSEQ multiplex PCR, and TCRdb holds only the in-frame ones, with some missing. This table has approximately 66,000 clones, 91% appearing once. This sample comprised CD8+ T cells from peripheral blood mononuclear cells, obtained before pregnancy. All receptors derive from a female donor with multiple sclerosis, enrolled in a pregnancy study.

The chain couples TRBV19 to TRBJ1-5, with a possible D match to TRBD1 (6 bases). CDR1 is LNHDA, CDR2 SQIVND, per germline (reference sequence). V gave up 3 bases and J gave up 7 bases, with 19 bases separating them. The CDR3 extends over 16 amino acids. The CDR3 sequence: CASSMWGQDPKQPQHF. The CDR3 bases are TGTGCCAGTAGTATGTGGGGGCAGGATCCCAAGCAGCCCCAGCATTTT. The full variable domain, in which reference TRBV19 and TRBJ1-5 provide the parts outside the CDR3, is DGGITQSPKYLFRKEGQNVTLSCEQNLNHDAMYWYRQDPGQGLRLIYYSQIVNDFQKGDIAEGYSVSREKKESFPLTVTSAQKNPTAFYLCASSMWGQDPKQPQHFGDGTRLSIL.

The chain has TRBV5-6 and TRBJ2-3, with a tentative D call TRBD1 (5 bases). The CDR3 totals 14 residues. In germline, CDR1 is SGHDT, CDR2 YYEEEE. The V and J ends lost 4 bases and 4 bases respectively, with 13 bases between them. In nucleotides, the CDR3 is TGTGCCAGCAGCGACCAGGGTTTCCCAGATACGCAGTATTTT. It encodes CASSDQGFPDTQYF.

The chain joins TRBV5-4 to TRBJ1-4; maybe TRBD1 (6 bases). Trimming stripped 2 bases from V and 8 bases from J, with 16 bases between. This CDR3 has 15 amino acids. Germline CDR1 reads SGHNT; CDR2 reads YYREEE (reference sequence). As DNA, the CDR3 is TGTGCCAGCAGCTTCAGGGGTACGGGCGACGAAAAACTGTTTTTT. This sequence encodes CASSFRGTGDEKLFF.

This rearrangement joins TRBV4-2 to TRBJ2-7; TRBD2 matches at 12 bases. Trimming at V came to 2 bases and at J to 4 bases, leaving 0 bases not matched to a gene. Germline values: CDR1 LGHNA, CDR2 YNFKEQ. CDR3 length: 14 residues. CDR3 nucleotides: TGTGCCAGCAGCCAAACTAGCGGGGGGTACGAGCAGTACTTC. Translating gives CASSQTSGGYEQYF.

This clone was observed many times. The chain is built from TRBV11-2 and TRBJ1-5, with D tentatively TRBD1 (5 bases). Germline loops: CDR1 SGHAT, CDR2 FQNNGV. The CDR3 runs 15 residues. V gave up 3 bases and J gave up 3 bases, with 12 bases separating them. The CDR3 DNA reads as TGTGCCAGCAGCTTGGGACGGGGGGACAATCAGCCCCAGCATTTT. As protein: CASSLGRGDNQPQHF. The complete variable domain, with remaining parts taken from reference TRBV11-2 and TRBJ1-5, reads EAGVAQSPRYKIIEKRQSVAFWCNPISGHATLYWYQQILGQGPKLLIQFQNNGVVDDSQLPKDRFSAERLKGVDSTLKIQPAKLEDSAVYLCASSLGRGDNQPQHFGDGTRLSIL.

This clone was counted a single time. This rearrangement joins TRBV13 to TRBJ1-6; no clear D. The CDR3 has 15 residues. From germline, CDR1 is PRHDT and CDR2 FYEKMQ (reference sequence). Trimming stripped 3 bases from V and 0 bases from J, with 6 bases between. The CDR3 region is CASSFFSSYNSPLHF. In DNA form, the CDR3 reads TGTGCCAGCAGCTTCTTTTCCTCCTATAATTCACCCCTCCACTTT.

This sequence joins TRBV7-9 and TRBJ2-3, with a possible D match to TRBD1 (6 bases). The length of the CDR3 is 12 residues. With 5 bases removed from V and 11 bases from J, the gap between germline ends came to 14 bases. Germline CDR1 SEHNR, CDR2 FQNEAQ (reference sequence). CDR3 nucleotide sequence: TGTGCCAGCAGCCCAGGGGCTCCACAGCAGTATTTT. It yields the protein CASSPGAPQQYF.

The rearrangement joins TRBV27 to TRBJ1-2; a weak D match, TRBD1 (5 bases). Trimming left V 3 bases short and J 2 bases short, with 10 bases between. This CDR3 has 14 residues. Germline loops: CDR1 MNHEY, CDR2 SMNVEV (reference sequence). The CDR3 reads CASSFGGGNYGYTF. The CDR3 DNA reads TGTGCCAGCAGTTTTGGGGGGGGGAACTATGGCTACACCTTC.

This rearrangement joins TRBV7-2 to TRBJ1-6; TRBD1 matches at 7 bases. V shed 5 bases, J shed 5 bases, and the junction held 6 bases outside the gene matches. Germline V CDR1 and CDR2: SGHTA, FQGNSA. The CDR3 consists of 15 residues. The CDR3 loop is CASSVSGTDNSPLHF. CDR3 bases: TGTGCCAGCAGCGTTTCGGGGACAGATAATTCACCCCTCCACTTT.

There are a few counts of this clone. The chain links TRBV7-9 to TRBJ2-5; D is unresolved. This CDR3 region has 12 residues. V lost 4 bases, J lost 2 bases, and 5 bases lay in between. CDR1 is SEHNR, CDR2 FQNEAQ, per germline (reference sequence). The CDR3, as DNA: TGTGCCAGCAGCTCTCCGCAAGAGACCCAGTACTTC. Translated: CASSSPQETQYF.

V gene TRBV7-8 combines with J gene TRBJ2-3; 7 nucleotides agree with TRBD2. Losses at the gene ends were 5 bases for V and 5 bases for J; bases not matched to a gene: 7. This CDR3 contains 14 residues. Germline values: CDR1 SGHVS, CDR2 FQNEAQ. The CDR3 DNA reads TGTGCCAGCAGCCAGCCGGGGGAGGGAGATACGCAGTATTTT. This gives the protein CASSQPGEGDTQYF.

The V call is TRBV29-1, the J call TRBJ2-6; weak D call: TRBD2 (5 bases). Germline CDR1 reads SQVTM; CDR2 reads ANQGSEA. The CDR3 has 14 amino acids. Deletions cut 6 bases from V and 5 bases from J, with 14 bases between. The CDR3 DNA follows: TGCAGCGTGGGGAGCACGGACCGGGCCAACGTCCTGACTTTC. This translates into CSVGSTDRANVLTF. Using reference TRBV29-1 and TRBJ2-6 for the parts outside the CDR3, the full variable domain is SAVISQKPSRDICQRGTSLTIQCQVDSQVTMMFWYRQQPGQSLTLIATANQGSEATYESGFVIDKFPISRPNLTFSTLTVSNMSPEDSSIYLCSVGSTDRANVLTFGAGSRLTVL.

The gene calls are TRBV11-2 and TRBJ1-3; D is uncertain. The CDR3 totals 17 residues. Germline CDR1 reads SGHAT; CDR2 reads FQNNGV. V was trimmed by 0 bases and J by 6 bases, leaving 18 bases between them. CDR3 nucleotides: TGTGCCAGCAGCTTAGATCCGACAAGGCTGGTCGAAAACACCATATATTTT. This encodes CASSLDPTRLVENTIYF.

V gene TRBV5-6 combines with J gene TRBJ2-4; TRBD2 is a possible D gene (5 bases). The germline V gene has CDR1 SGHDT and CDR2 YYEEEE. The CDR3 is made up of 17 amino acids. V was trimmed by 0 bases and J by 0 bases, leaving 13 bases between them. The CDR3 is CASSLVRAAVAKNIQYF. The CDR3, as DNA: TGTGCCAGCAGCTTGGTGAGGGCAGCCGTAGCCAAAAACATTCAGTACTTC.

This clone was observed a single time. The chain has TRBV2 and TRBJ1-5; D may be TRBD1 (6 bases). V lost 8 bases and J 0 bases, leaving 17 bases between the germline ends. CDR1 SNHLY and CDR2 FYNNEI come from the germline V gene. The CDR3 spans 16 residues. As DNA, the CDR3 is TGTGCCAGCGCCGGAGAACAGGGAGATAGCAATCAGCCCCAGCATTTT. This sequence encodes CASAGEQGDSNQPQHF.

This clone has a handful of counts. The rearrangement joins TRBV7-2 to TRBJ1-1; a weak D match, TRBD1 (6 bases). Germline CDR1 is SGHTA and CDR2 is FQGNSA. The V gene lost 4 bases and the J gene lost 7 bases, with 10 bases spanning the gap. This CDR3 is 12 amino acids long. CDR3 DNA: TGTGCCAGCAGCTCAGGGGAAATTGAAGCTTTCTTT. Its translation is CASSSGEIEAFF.

This clone was seen only a few times. The rearrangement links TRBV6-5 to TRBJ2-1, with TRBD2 identical over 8 bases. The V segment lost 3 bases and the J segment 6 bases; nucleotides outside the gene matches: 4. From germline, CDR1 is MNHEY and CDR2 SVGAGI. The CDR3 covers 14 residues. Here the CDR3 DNA reads TGTGCCAGCAGTTATTCGGGGGGGATCAATGAGCAGTTCTTC. This translates into CASSYSGGINEQFF.

The chain employs TRBV11-2 and TRBJ2-5; a weak D match, TRBD2 (5 bases). V was cut by 1 base and J by 1 base, with 16 bases left in between. The CDR3 has 17 residues. From germline, CDR1 is SGHAT and CDR2 FQNNGV. Written as DNA, the CDR3 is TGTGCCAGCAGCTTAGGGGCTGAGGGAGCGGCCCAAGAGACCCAGTACTTC. Protein sequence: CASSLGAEGAAQETQYF.

This clone was seen a single time. V is TRBV7-8 and J is TRBJ1-6; D possibly corresponds to TRBD1 (5 bases). The CDR3 spans 14 residues. Per germline, CDR1 SGHVS and CDR2 FQNEAQ. With 0 bases removed from V and 7 bases from J, the gap between germline ends came to 7 bases. The chain's CDR3 is CASSLAGGNSPLHF. CDR3 nucleotides: TGTGCCAGCAGCTTAGCCGGGGGAAATTCACCCCTCCACTTT. Full variable domain (outside the CDR3, taken from reference TRBV7-8 and TRBJ1-6): GAGVSQSPRYKVAKRGQDVALRCDPISGHVSLFWYQQALGQGPEFLTYFQNEAQLDKSGLPSDRFFAERPEGSVSTLKIQRTQQEDSAVYLCASSLAGGNSPLHFGNGTRLTVT.

The chain recombines TRBV15 with TRBJ1-1; TRBD1 matches at 7 bases. The CDR3 is made up of 12 amino acids. J lost 4 bases, V lost 6 bases, and 2 bases had no gene match. Germline CDR1 reads LNHNV; CDR2 reads YYDKDF (reference sequence). CDR3 residues: CATRTGSTEAFF. The CDR3 DNA is TGTGCCACCAGGACAGGGTCCACTGAAGCTTTCTTT.

The J gene is TRBJ1-2, the V gene TRBV5-8, with TRBD1 as a possible D gene (5 bases). The CDR3 length is 14 residues. V lost 4 bases and J lost 4, with 14 bases in between. Germline CDR1 and CDR2: SGHTS and YDEGEE. The CDR3 loop is CASSVYQTGYGYTF. CDR3 DNA sequence: TGTGCCAGCAGCGTGTATCAAACAGGCTATGGCTACACCTTC. The full variable domain, rest sourced from reference TRBV5-8 and TRBJ1-2, is EAGVTQSPTHLIKTRGQQATLRCSPISGHTSVYWYQQALGLGLQFLLWYDEGEERNRGNFPPRFSGRQFPNYSSELNVNALELEDSALYLCASSVYQTGYGYTFGSGTRLTVV.

V gene TRBV29-1 combines with J gene TRBJ2-7; 8 bases agree with TRBD1. Losses at the gene ends were 5 bases for V and 5 bases for J; bases not matched to a gene: 11. The CDR3 sequence is 14 residues long. Germline-derived CDR1 and CDR2 are SQVTM and ANQGSEA. CDR3 coding DNA: TGCAGCGTTCTTCCGGGACAGGAAGGGGACGAGCAGTACTTC. This gives the protein CSVLPGQEGDEQYF.

This chain uses TRBV28 with TRBJ1-2, with a possible D match to TRBD1 (6 bases). CDR1 is MDHEN and CDR2 is SYDVKM in the germline V gene. The CDR3 totals 16 residues. V lost 2 bases and J lost 4, with 17 bases in between. The CDR3: CASSLTPRGGGYGYTF. The CDR3 nucleotides read TGTGCCAGCAGTTTAACTCCAAGGGGAGGGGGCTATGGCTACACCTTC.

This clone was seen only once. This sequence joins TRBV10-3 and TRBJ2-1; 9 bases are shared with TRBD1. The CDR3 loop spans 15 amino acids. V lost 3 bases and J lost 6; bases outside the gene matches: 6. Per germline, CDR1 ENHRY and CDR2 SYGVKD. CDR3 region: CAISDPRTGANEQFF. As DNA, the CDR3 is TGTGCCATCAGTGACCCCCGGACAGGGGCCAATGAGCAGTTCTTC.

This chain links TRBV27 with TRBJ2-7; the D is unclear. Trimming removed 2 bases from V and 3 bases from J, with 5 bases in between. This CDR3 has 12 amino acids. CDR1 is MNHEY and CDR2 is SMNVEV in the germline V gene (reference sequence). CDR3 DNA: TGTGCCAGCAGTTTACCGGGCTACGAGCAGTACTTC. It encodes CASSLPGYEQYF.

The chain joins TRBV7-2 to TRBJ1-1; TRBD1 matches 10 bases. The J segment lost 0 bases and the V segment lost 1 base, leaving 5 bases of the junction unmatched. Germline V gene lookup returns CDR1 SGHTA and CDR2 FQGNSA. CDR3 length equals 17 residues. CDR3 sequence: CASSLVWDRGMNTEAFF. CDR3 nucleotide sequence: TGTGCCAGCAGCTTAGTATGGGACAGGGGAATGAACACTGAAGCTTTCTTT.

This clone has a single count. J is TRBJ2-3 and V is TRBV19; unclear D gene. V was clipped by 3 bases and J by 2 bases, with 3 bases between them. The CDR3 is 12 amino acids. Germline CDR1 LNHDA, CDR2 SQIVND (reference sequence). CDR3 DNA: TGTGCCAGTAGTATTAACACAGATACGCAGTATTTT. It translates to CASSINTDTQYF.

This clone was observed a handful of times. V gene TRBV7-6 combines with J gene TRBJ1-3; 8 bases are a match to TRBD1. Germline V gene data show CDR1 as SGHVS and CDR2 as FNYEAQ. V dropped 4 bases and J dropped 2; count of bases not matched to a gene: 10. The length of the CDR3 is 17 residues. CDR3 region: CASSYQTGELAGNTIYF. CDR3 in DNA: TGTGCCAGCAGCTACCAGACAGGGGAGCTGGCTGGAAACACCATATATTTT.